One and the same sample provided the 20 T cell receptor beta chains below, sequenced in a study of cytomegalovirus exposure and HLA in healthy donors (dated by TCRdb to about 2017). The library was made by the immunoSEQ multiplex PCR assay. For the multiplex PCR, a mixture combining 60 forward primers for TCR Vbeta segments and 13 reverse primers for TCR Jbeta segments was used. TCRdb provides this immuneACCESS table in a form limited to in-frame rearrangements. Some clones are lacking; in checked studies, under half of them reflect an unresolved V gene, and why the rest are absent is not known. The sample table contains 150,000 to 200,000 clones; only one count was recorded for about 75% of them. Clones ranked in the top ten supply about 11% of the sample. Material for sequencing was PBMCs. The receptors stem from a man aged 18 to 30 in good health and CMV-seropositive.

The chain joins TRBV28 to TRBJ2-3; unclear D gene. Germline assignment: CDR1 MDHEN and CDR2 SYDVKM. Trimming removed 5 bases from V and 0 bases from J, with 12 bases in between. The CDR3 is 15 residues long. In nucleotides, the CDR3 is TGTGCCAGCAGTCCCCCCTTCCCTAGCACAGATACGCAGTATTTT. Protein sequence: CASSPPFPSTDTQYF. Full variable domain (missing parts from reference TRBV28 and TRBJ2-3): DVKVTQSSRYLVKRTGEKVFLECVQDMDHENMFWYRQDPGLGLRLIYFSYDVKMKEKGDIPEGYSVSREKKERFSLILESASTNQTSMYLCASSPPFPSTDTQYFGPGTRLTVL.

This chain connects TRBV25-1 to TRBJ1-6; possible D gene TRBD1, 6 bases. Trimming took off 8 bases at V and 6 bases at J, with 14 bases between the two ends. The germline V gene encodes CDR1 MGHDK and CDR2 SYGVNS. The CDR3 loop spans 14 amino acids. Written as DNA, the CDR3 is TGTGCCAGCCAAGTGGGGGCGAGTAATTCACCCCTCCACTTT. Protein product: CASQVGASNSPLHF.

The J gene is TRBJ1-5, the V gene TRBV6-1; TRBD1 matches 9 bases. J was trimmed by 2 bases and V by 6 bases; bases with no gene match: 5. The V gene's germline CDR1 is MNHNS and CDR2 SASEGT. The CDR3 is 15 amino acids. CDR3 in DNA: TGTGCCAGCAGGATACAGGGGGCGCGCAATCAGCCCCAGCATTTT. This gives the protein CASRIQGARNQPQHF.

The V gene is TRBV5-1, the J gene TRBJ2-3, with TRBD1 matching 7 bases. This CDR3 has 16 residues. With V trimmed by 4 bases and J by 0 bases, 8 bases remained unmatched. Looked up from germline, CDR1 is SGHRS and CDR2 is YFSETQ. The CDR3 sequence: CASSNYRGLSTDTQYF. The CDR3 nucleotides are TGCGCCAGCAGCAACTACAGGGGTCTTAGCACAGATACGCAGTATTTT.

The V gene is TRBV14, the J gene TRBJ1-4, with D perhaps matching TRBD1 (5 bases). Trimming left V 5 bases short and J 7 bases short, with 11 bases between. The germline CDR1 and CDR2 sequences are SGHDN and FVKESK. This CDR3 is 13 amino acids long. CDR3 loop: CASSYNTGEKLFF. In DNA form, the CDR3 reads TGTGCCAGCAGCTATAATACAGGTGAAAAACTGTTTTTT. Supplemented by reference TRBV14 and TRBJ1-4, the full variable domain reads EAGVTQFPSHSVIEKGQTVTLRCDPISGHDNLYWYRRVMGKEIKFLLHFVKESKQDESGMPNNRFLAERTGGTYSTLKVQPAELEDSGVYFCASSYNTGEKLFFGSGTQLSVL.

The rearrangement links TRBV30 to TRBJ1-2, with D maybe TRBD1 (6 bases). V gave up 5 bases and J gave up 6 bases, with 19 bases separating them. This CDR3 contains 14 residues. Per germline, CDR1 GTSNPN and CDR2 SVGIG (reference sequence). CDR3 in amino acids: CAWEGTTVGDGYTF. For the CDR3, the DNA is TGTGCCTGGGAGGGGACAACCGTTGGTGATGGCTACACCTTC.

The V gene is TRBV5-7, the J gene TRBJ2-5, with D unresolved. The end of the DNA aligns better with TRBJ2-7, so the J call may be wrong. TRBV5-7 counts as an open reading frame of uncertain function. There are 14 residues in the CDR3. This CDR3 is CASSLLNGSHEQYF. The CDR3 nucleotides read TGTGCCAGCAGCTTGTTGAACGGGTCCCACGAGCAGTACTTC.

V gene TRBV19 combines with J gene TRBJ2-1; 7 nucleotides agree with TRBD1. V shed 5 bases and J 8 bases; nucleotides not matched to a gene: 6. CDR1 is LNHDA and CDR2 is SQIVND in the germline V gene (reference sequence). This CDR3 spans 13 amino acids. The CDR3: CASSPRGGYEQFF. In DNA form, the CDR3 reads TGTGCCAGTAGTCCAAGAGGGGGCTATGAGCAGTTCTTC. The full variable domain, rest sourced from reference TRBV19 and TRBJ2-1, is DGGITQSPKYLFRKEGQNVTLSCEQNLNHDAMYWYRQDPGQGLRLIYYSQIVNDFQKGDIAEGYSVSREKKESFPLTVTSAQKNPTAFYLCASSPRGGYEQFFGPGTRLTVL.

The chain combines TRBV6-1 with TRBJ2-3; a possible D gene is TRBD1 (5 bases). The germline V gene has CDR1 MNHNS and CDR2 SASEGT. The ends were cut back, 6 bases at V and 4 bases at J, with 17 bases in the middle. CDR3 size: 15 residues. CDR3 protein: CASRSRELMADTQYF. The CDR3 nucleotides read TGTGCCAGCAGGTCCAGGGAACTAATGGCAGATACGCAGTATTTT.

The V and J genes are TRBV11-3 and TRBJ2-3, with 7 bases identical to TRBD1. J lost 5 bases, V lost 3 bases, and 8 bases had no gene match. This CDR3 region has 15 residues. Germline CDR1 is SGHNT and CDR2 is YENEEA. The DNA for the CDR3 is TGTGCCAGCAGCTTCCGGGACAGAAATCAAGATACGCAGTATTTT. Amino acids: CASSFRDRNQDTQYF.

The chain is built from TRBV7-3 and TRBJ2-3; 8 bases agree with TRBD2. J lost 5 bases, V lost 1 base, and 8 bases had no gene match. Germline V gives CDR1 SGHTA, CDR2 FQGTGA. The CDR3 contains 16 residues. Here the CDR3 reads CASSLNVAGREDTQYF. The CDR3 coding sequence is TGTGCCAGCAGCTTAAACGTAGCGGGAAGGGAAGATACGCAGTATTTT.

The CDR3 loop is CASSNDRGGYTEAFF. CDR3 DNA: TGTGCCAGTAGTAACGACAGGGGTGGGTACACTGAAGCTTTCTTT. V is TRBV19 and J is TRBJ1-1; 8 positions match TRBD1. J lost 3 bases, V lost 4 bases, and 7 bases had no gene match. Germline V CDR1 and CDR2: LNHDA, SQIVND (reference sequence). This CDR3 is 15 amino acids long.

Notes on this clone: This specimen includes other DNA sequences encoding the same CDR3. J is TRBJ2-7 and V is TRBV6-5, with a tentative D call TRBD2 (6 bases). The CDR3 consists of 15 residues. The germline V gene encodes CDR1 MNHEY and CDR2 SVGAGI. Deletions cut 0 bases from V and 0 bases from J, with 9 bases between. The CDR3 loop is CASSYSAGLSYEQYF. CDR3 nucleotide sequence: TGTGCCAGCAGTTACTCGGCGGGACTCTCCTACGAGCAGTACTTC.

J is TRBJ2-1 and V is TRBV11-2, with a tentative D call TRBD2 (6 bases). The length of the CDR3 is 15 residues. The germline V and J ends were trimmed by 5 bases and 9 bases, with 20 bases remaining between them. CDR1 is SGHAT and CDR2 is FQNNGV in the germline V gene. CDR3: CASSPSRDSKGEQFF. In nucleotides, the CDR3 is TGTGCCAGCAGCCCGAGCCGGGACTCCAAAGGTGAGCAGTTCTTC.

This rearrangement joins TRBV5-1 to TRBJ2-1, with 12 bases lining up with TRBD2. The CDR3 has 18 amino acids. The ends lost 1 base at V and 1 base at J; junction bases unmatched: 6. Germline V gene lookup returns CDR1 SGHRS and CDR2 YFSETQ. The chain's CDR3 is CASSLKTSGRRSYNEQFF. The DNA for the CDR3 is TGCGCCAGCAGCTTGAAAACTAGCGGGAGGAGGTCCTACAATGAGCAGTTCTTC.

For the CDR3, the DNA is TGCAGCGTTGGGGACTATAATGAGCAGTTCTTC. Protein sequence: CSVGDYNEQFF. The rearrangement links TRBV29-1 to TRBJ2-1; TRBD2 agrees at 7 bases. This CDR3 is built from 11 residues. The trim removed 4 bases at V and 7 bases at J, leaving 1 base unmatched. Germline CDR1 reads SQVTM; CDR2 reads ANQGSEA.

The chain couples TRBV19 to TRBJ2-2; D gene uncertain. There are 12 residues in the CDR3. Between the trimmed V and J ends, which lost 6 bases and 4 bases, there was a span of 6 bases. Germline V gene data show CDR1 as LNHDA and CDR2 as SQIVND (reference sequence). This CDR3 is CASRKATGELFF. The DNA of the CDR3 is TGTGCCAGTAGGAAAGCCACCGGGGAGCTGTTTTTT. The full variable domain, completed using reference TRBV19 and TRBJ2-2, is DGGITQSPKYLFRKEGQNVTLSCEQNLNHDAMYWYRQDPGQGLRLIYYSQIVNDFQKGDIAEGYSVSREKKESFPLTVTSAQKNPTAFYLCASRKATGELFFGEGSRLTVL.

This chain links TRBV28 with TRBJ1-4, with D possibly being TRBD1 (5 bases). Germline loops: CDR1 MDHEN, CDR2 SYDVKM. The CDR3 covers 15 residues. V lost 5 bases and J lost 0, with 10 bases in between. The CDR3 protein is CASSRQIATNEKLFF. In DNA form, the CDR3 reads TGTGCCAGCAGTCGACAGATTGCAACTAATGAAAAACTGTTTTTT.

The V gene is TRBV6-5, the J gene TRBJ1-1; D is perhaps TRBD1 (6 bases). The V gene's germline CDR1 is MNHEY and CDR2 SVGAGI. The CDR3 spans 13 residues. V was clipped by 8 bases and J by 0 bases, with 10 bases between them. CDR3 protein: CASEGTMNTEAFF. The CDR3, as DNA: TGTGCCAGCGAAGGGACAATGAACACTGAAGCTTTCTTT.

The chain's CDR3 is CASSGGITGELFF. The CDR3 DNA follows: TGTGCCTCGTCTGGAGGGATCACCGGGGAGCTGTTTTTT. The chain links TRBV10-3 to TRBJ2-2, with D possibly TRBD2 on 6 matching bases. The CDR3 covers 13 residues. Germline V gene sequence: CDR1 ENHRY, CDR2 SYGVKD. Trimming removed 11 bases at V and 4 bases at J, with 14 bases between.